This T cell receptor beta chain originates from a study of T cells in Graves' hyperthyroidism and ophthalmopathy. The CDR3 regions of TCR beta were amplified from RNA transcripts. HTBI primers drove first-round RT-PCR of the TCR CDR3. One entry per CDR3 protein results from TCRdb running MiXCR on the multiplex PCR reads. This table holds about 540,000 distinct CDR3 sequences, about 43% found once. V shed 3 bases and J shed 4 bases, with 13 bases lying between them. Germline CDR1 is SGHDT and CDR2 is YYEEEE. This CDR3 comprises 14 residues. This clonotype has at least ten counts. Source material: peripheral blood or thyroid tissue (not recorded which). This TCR came from a woman younger than 30 with Graves' hyperthyroidism. The rearrangement uses TRBV5-6 and TRBJ1-2; D possibly corresponds to TRBD1 (5 bases). The CDR3 loop reads CASSWQQGRYGYTF. DNA of the CDR3: TGTGCCAGCAGCTGGCAGCAGGGTCGCTATGGCTACACCTTC. Variable domain in full (rest from reference TRBV5-6 and TRBJ1-2): DAGVTQSPTHLIKTRGQQVTLRCSPKSGHDTVSWYQQALGQGPQFIFQYYEEEERQRGNFPDRFSGHQFPNYSSELNVNALLLGDSALYLCASSWQQGRYGYTFGSGTRLTVV.